This is a list of T cell receptor beta chains from one sample in a study of blood T cell repertoires in COVID-19. TCRdb's table, derived via immunoSEQ multiplex PCR, lists solely in-frame clones and lacks some. There are around 200,000 clones in the sample; around 88% occur only once, and just over 8.5% lies in the top ten. The specimen sequenced was peripheral blood. The receptors come from a man between 40 and 49 years old with active or convalescent COVID-19. CDR3s leave out the opening cysteine and the closing phenylalanine or tryptophan.

CDR3 protein | J gene | V gene
ASTTGGNTEAF | TRBJ1-1 | TRBV6-5
ASSPRVGGEAF | TRBJ1-1 | TRBV28
ASSFLTSGRHADTQY | TRBJ2-3 | TRBV27
ASSVSGVSYNEQF | TRBJ2-1 | TRBV5-4
ASSPSNYGYT | TRBJ1-2 | TRBV7-2
ASGLARDSAQPQH | TRBJ1-5 | TRBV12-5
ASSIGQASSGANVLT | TRBJ2-6 | TRBV19
ASSEGHTTGELF | TRBJ2-2 | TRBV5-1
ASSPSPFQGAPSYEQY | TRBJ2-7 | TRBV4-1
ASSPRGGRGSEQF | TRBJ2-1 | TRBV5-6
ASRSGISYNSPLH | TRBJ1-6 | TRBV28
ASSYPENNSPLH | TRBJ1-6 | TRBV6-6
ASSTGKETQY | TRBJ2-5 | TRBV5-1
ASSLDLLNTEAF | TRBJ1-1 | TRBV5-4
ASSPGELSNQPQH | TRBJ1-5 | TRBV28
ATSDRTGTSAHTQY | TRBJ2-3 | TRBV24-1
ASSQGLFTGELF | TRBJ2-2 | TRBV3-1/TRBV3-2
AISPGDRTTLNTEAF | TRBJ1-1 | TRBV10-3
ASSPRGHLGELF | TRBJ2-2 | TRBV4-1
ASSLGQSYEQY | TRBJ2-7 | TRBV12-3/TRBV12-4
AWGQGGGYT | TRBJ1-2 | TRBV30
ASSQEIAGGRDEQF | TRBJ2-1 | TRBV3-1/TRBV3-2
ASSLVAGGSAETQY | TRBJ2-5 | TRBV7-9
ASSENSLNTEAF | TRBJ1-1 | TRBV2
ASSFAGQATGELF | TRBJ2-2 | TRBV19
AWTITGYSGNTIY | TRBJ1-3 | TRBV30
ASSQEPQVGKGAF | TRBJ1-1 | TRBV4-1
ASSGGRALSSGANVLT | TRBJ2-6 | TRBV2
AIMRGAYGYT | TRBJ1-2 | TRBV10-3
ASTRGQGFYGYT | TRBJ1-2 | TRBV14
ASSPRQGQGSPLH | TRBJ1-6 | TRBV5-1
AWSTGTGGWSNQPQH | TRBJ1-5 | TRBV30
ASSLGRGGNYEQY | TRBJ2-7 | TRBV11-3
ASSPGVAALT | TRBJ1-2 | TRBV7-2
ASSRVNEQF | TRBJ2-1 | TRBV3-1/TRBV3-2